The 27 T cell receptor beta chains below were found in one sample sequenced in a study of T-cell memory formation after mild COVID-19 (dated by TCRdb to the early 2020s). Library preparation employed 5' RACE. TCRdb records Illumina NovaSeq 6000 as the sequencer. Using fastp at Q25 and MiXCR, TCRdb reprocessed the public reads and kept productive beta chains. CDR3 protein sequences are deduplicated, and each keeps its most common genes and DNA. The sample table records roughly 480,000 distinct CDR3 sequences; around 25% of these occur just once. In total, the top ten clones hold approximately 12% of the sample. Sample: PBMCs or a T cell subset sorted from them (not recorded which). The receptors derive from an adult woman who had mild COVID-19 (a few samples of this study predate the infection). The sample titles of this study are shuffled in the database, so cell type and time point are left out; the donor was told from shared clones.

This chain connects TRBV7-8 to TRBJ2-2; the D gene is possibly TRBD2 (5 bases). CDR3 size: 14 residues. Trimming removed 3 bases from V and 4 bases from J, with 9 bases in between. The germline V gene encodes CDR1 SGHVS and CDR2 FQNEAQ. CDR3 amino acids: CASSFRRVTGELFF. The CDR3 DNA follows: TGTGCCAGCAGCTTTAGGCGGGTCACCGGGGAGCTGTTTTTT.

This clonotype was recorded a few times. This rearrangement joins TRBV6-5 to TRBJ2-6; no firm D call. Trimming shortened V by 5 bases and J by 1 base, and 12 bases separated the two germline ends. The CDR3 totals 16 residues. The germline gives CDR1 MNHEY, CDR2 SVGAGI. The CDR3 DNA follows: TGTGCCAGCAGTGCGGCCGGAGCGTCTGGGGCCAACGTCCTGACTTTC. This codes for CASSAAGASGANVLTF.

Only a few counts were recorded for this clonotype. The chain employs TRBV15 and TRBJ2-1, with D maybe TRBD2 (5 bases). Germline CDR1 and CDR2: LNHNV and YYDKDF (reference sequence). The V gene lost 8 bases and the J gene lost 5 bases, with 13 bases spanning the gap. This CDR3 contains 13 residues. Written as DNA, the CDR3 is TGTGCCACCCTAGAGGACGGGAACAATGAGCAGTTCTTC. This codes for CATLEDGNNEQFF.

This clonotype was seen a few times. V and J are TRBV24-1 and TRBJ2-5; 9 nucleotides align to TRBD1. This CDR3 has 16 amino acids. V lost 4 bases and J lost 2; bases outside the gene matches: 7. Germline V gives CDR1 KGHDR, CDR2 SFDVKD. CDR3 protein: CATSEVQGAGQETQYF. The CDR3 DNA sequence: TGTGCCACCAGTGAAGTACAGGGGGCAGGACAAGAGACCCAGTACTTC.

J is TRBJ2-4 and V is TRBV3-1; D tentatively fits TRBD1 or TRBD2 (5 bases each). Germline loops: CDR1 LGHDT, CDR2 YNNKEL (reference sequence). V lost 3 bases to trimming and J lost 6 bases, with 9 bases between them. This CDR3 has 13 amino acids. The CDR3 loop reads CASSHGGTNIQYF. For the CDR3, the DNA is TGTGCCAGCAGCCATGGGGGTACAAACATTCAGTACTTC.

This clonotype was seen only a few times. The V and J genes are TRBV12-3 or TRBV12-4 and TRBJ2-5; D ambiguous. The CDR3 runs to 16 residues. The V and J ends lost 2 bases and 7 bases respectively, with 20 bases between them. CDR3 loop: CASSLSGSGSRLTQYF. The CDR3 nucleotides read TGTGCCAGCAGTTTATCCGGCTCAGGCAGTCGGCTGACCCAGTACTTC.

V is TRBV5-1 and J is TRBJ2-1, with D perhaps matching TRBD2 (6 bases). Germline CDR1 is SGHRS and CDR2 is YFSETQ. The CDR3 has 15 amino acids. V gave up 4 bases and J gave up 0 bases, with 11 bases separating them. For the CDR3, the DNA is TGCGCCAGCAGCGCGGGACGCAGCTCCTACAATGAGCAGTTCTTC. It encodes CASSAGRSSYNEQFF.

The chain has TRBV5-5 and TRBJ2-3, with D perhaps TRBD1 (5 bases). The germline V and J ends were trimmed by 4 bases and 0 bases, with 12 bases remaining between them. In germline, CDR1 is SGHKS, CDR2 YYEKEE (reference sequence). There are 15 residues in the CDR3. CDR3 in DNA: TGTGCCAGCAGCCCGGTGACAGCTAGCACAGATACGCAGTATTTT. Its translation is CASSPVTASTDTQYF. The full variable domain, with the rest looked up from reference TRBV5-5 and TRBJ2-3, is DAGVTQSPTHLIKTRGQQVTLRCSPISGHKSVSWYQQVLGQGPQFIFQYYEKEERGRGNFPDRFSARQFPNYSSELNVNALLLGDSALYLCASSPVTASTDTQYFGPGTRLTVL.

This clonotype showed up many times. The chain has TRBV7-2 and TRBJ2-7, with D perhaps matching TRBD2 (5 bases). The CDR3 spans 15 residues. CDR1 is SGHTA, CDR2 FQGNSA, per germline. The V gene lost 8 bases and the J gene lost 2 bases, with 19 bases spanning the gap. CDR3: CASVERGEVPYEQYF. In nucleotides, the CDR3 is TGTGCCAGCGTCGAACGGGGAGAGGTTCCCTACGAGCAGTACTTC.

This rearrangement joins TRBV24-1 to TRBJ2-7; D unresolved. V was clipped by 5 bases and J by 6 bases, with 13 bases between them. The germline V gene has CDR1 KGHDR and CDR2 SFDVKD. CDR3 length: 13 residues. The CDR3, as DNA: TGTGCCACCAGTGCCCCGACACCTTCCGAGCAGTACTTC. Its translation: CATSAPTPSEQYF.

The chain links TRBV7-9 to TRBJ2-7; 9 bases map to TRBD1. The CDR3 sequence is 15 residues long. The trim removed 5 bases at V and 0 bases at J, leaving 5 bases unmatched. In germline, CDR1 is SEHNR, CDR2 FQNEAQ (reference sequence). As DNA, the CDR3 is TGTGCCAGCAGCCCCTCGACAGGGGGCTCCTACGAGCAGTACTTC. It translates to CASSPSTGGSYEQYF.

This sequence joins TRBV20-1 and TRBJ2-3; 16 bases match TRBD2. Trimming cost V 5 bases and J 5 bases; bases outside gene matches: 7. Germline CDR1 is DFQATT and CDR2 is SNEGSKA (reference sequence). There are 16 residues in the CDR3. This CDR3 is CSAVGTSGRERDTQYF. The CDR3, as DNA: TGCAGTGCTGTCGGGACTAGCGGGAGGGAAAGAGATACGCAGTATTTT.

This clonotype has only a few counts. CDR3 sequence: CASSLYGRGTEAFF. In nucleotides, the CDR3 is TGTGCCAGCAGCTTATATGGAAGGGGAACTGAAGCTTTCTTT. V and J are TRBV7-3 and TRBJ1-1, with TRBD1 as a possible D gene (5 bases). Trimming shortened V by 2 bases and J by 5 bases, and 12 bases separated the two germline ends. The CDR3 extends over 14 amino acids. In germline, CDR1 is SGHTA, CDR2 FQGTGA.

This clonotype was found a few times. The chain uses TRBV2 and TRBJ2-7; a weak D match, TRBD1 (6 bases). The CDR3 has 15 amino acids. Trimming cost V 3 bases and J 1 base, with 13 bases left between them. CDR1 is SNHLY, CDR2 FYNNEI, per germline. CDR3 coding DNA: TGTGCCAGCAGTGAGGACAGAGGCGTGTCCTACGAGCAGTACTTC. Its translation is CASSEDRGVSYEQYF.

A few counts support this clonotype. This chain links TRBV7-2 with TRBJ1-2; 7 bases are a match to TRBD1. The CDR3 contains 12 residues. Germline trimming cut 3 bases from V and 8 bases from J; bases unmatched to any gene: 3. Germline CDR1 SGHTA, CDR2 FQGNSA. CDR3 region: CASSFPGQGYTF. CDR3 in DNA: TGTGCCAGCAGCTTCCCGGGACAGGGCTACACCTTC.

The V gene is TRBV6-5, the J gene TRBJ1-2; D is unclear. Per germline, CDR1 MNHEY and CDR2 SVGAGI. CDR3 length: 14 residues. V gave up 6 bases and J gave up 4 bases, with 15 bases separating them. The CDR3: CASRPTATSYGYTF. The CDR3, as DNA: TGTGCCAGCAGACCTACCGCTACCAGCTATGGCTACACCTTC.

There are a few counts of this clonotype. The CDR3 DNA sequence: TGTGCCAGCAGTTACTCATCATGGATCCGGCAAGAGACCCAGTACTTC. It codes for CASSYSSWIRQETQYF. The genes are TRBV6-5 and TRBJ2-5; no clear D gene. V dropped 0 bases and J dropped 2 bases, with 13 bases sitting between them. The CDR3 consists of 16 residues. Germline V CDR1 and CDR2: MNHEY, SVGAGI.

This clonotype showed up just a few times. The CDR3 here is CASTTGIRYNEQFF. The CDR3 DNA reads TGTGCCAGCACAACCGGGATTAGGTACAATGAGCAGTTCTTC. The chain is built from TRBV6-2 or TRBV6-3 and TRBJ2-1, with D possibly being TRBD2 (5 bases). The CDR3 has 14 amino acids. Germline V gives CDR1 MNHEY, CDR2 SVGEGT. The germline V and J ends were trimmed by 7 bases and 4 bases, with 14 bases remaining between them.

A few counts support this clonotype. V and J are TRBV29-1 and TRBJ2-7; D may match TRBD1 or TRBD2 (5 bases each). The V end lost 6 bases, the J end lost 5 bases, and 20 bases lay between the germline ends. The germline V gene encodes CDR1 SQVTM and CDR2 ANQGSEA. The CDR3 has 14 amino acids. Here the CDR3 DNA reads TGCAGCGTATCCGGGTCACAAGGGACCAACGAGCAGTACTTC. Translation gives CSVSGSQGTNEQYF.

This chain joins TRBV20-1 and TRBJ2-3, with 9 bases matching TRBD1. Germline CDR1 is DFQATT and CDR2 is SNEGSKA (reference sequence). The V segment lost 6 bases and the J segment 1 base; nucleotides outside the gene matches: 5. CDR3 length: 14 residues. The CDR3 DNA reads TGCAGTGCGAAACAGGGGGCCGGCACAGATACGCAGTATTTT. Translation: CSAKQGAGTDTQYF.

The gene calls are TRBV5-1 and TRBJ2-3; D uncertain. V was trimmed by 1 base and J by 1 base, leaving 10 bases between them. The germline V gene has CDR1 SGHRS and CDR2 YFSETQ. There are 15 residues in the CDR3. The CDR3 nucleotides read TGCGCCAGCAGCTTGACGGCCGACCGCACAGATACGCAGTATTTT. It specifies CASSLTADRTDTQYF.

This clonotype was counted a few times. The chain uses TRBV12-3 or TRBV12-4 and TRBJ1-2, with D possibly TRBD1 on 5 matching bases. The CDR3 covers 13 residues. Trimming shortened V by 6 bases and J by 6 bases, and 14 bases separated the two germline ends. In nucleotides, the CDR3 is TGTGCCAGCAGCCTCTTTGGGGCCCATGGCTACACCTTC. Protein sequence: CASSLFGAHGYTF.

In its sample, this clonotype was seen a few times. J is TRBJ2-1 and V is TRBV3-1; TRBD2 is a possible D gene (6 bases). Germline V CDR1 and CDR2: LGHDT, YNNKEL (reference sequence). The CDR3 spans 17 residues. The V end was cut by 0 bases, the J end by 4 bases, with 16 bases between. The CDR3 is CASSQDGPAGKYNEQFF. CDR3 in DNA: TGTGCCAGCAGCCAAGATGGTCCGGCGGGAAAATACAATGAGCAGTTCTTC.

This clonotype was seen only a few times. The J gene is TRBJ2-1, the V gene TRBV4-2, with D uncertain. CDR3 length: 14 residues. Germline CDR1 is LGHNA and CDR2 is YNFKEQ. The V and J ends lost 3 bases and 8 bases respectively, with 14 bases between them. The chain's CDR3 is CASSQAELVDEQFF. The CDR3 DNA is TGTGCCAGCAGCCAGGCCGAATTAGTCGATGAGCAGTTCTTC.

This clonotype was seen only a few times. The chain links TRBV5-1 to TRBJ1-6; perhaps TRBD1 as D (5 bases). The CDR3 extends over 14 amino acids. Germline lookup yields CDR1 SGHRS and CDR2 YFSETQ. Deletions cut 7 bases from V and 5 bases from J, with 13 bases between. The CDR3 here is CASGRGSDNSPLHF. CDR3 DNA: TGCGCCAGCGGCCGGGGCAGTGATAATTCACCCCTCCACTTT. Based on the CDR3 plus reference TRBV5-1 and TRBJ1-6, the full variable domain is KAGVTQTPRYLIKTRGQQVTLSCSPISGHRSVSWYQQTPGQGLQFLFEYFSETQRNKGNFPGRFSGRQFSNSRSEMNVSTLELGDSALYLCASGRGSDNSPLHFGNGTRLTVT.

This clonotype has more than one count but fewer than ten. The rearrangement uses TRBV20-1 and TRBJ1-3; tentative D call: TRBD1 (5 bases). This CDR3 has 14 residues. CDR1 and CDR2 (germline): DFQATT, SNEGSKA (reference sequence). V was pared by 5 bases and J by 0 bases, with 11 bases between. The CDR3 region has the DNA TGCAGTGCTGACGGGACTCGCTCTGGAAACACCATATATTTT. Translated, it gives CSADGTRSGNTIYF.

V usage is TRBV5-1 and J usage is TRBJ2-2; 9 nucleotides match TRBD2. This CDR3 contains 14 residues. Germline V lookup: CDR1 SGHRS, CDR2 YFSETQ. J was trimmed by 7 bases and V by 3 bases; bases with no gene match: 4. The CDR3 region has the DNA TGCGCCAGCAGCTCTAGCGGGGATGTCGGGGAGCTGTTTTTT. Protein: CASSSSGDVGELFF.